A single sample is the source of the 6 T cell receptor beta chains below, sequenced in a study of technical replicates of blood from a few donors (dated by TCRdb to about 2017). Library creation used the immunoSEQ multiplex PCR assay. Sourced from immuneACCESS, this table was stored by TCRdb with only in-frame sequences that have V and J called. A share of the clones is absent; for the studies checked, an unresolved V gene accounts for under half, and the remainder has no known explanation. Across this sample there are roughly 93,000 clones, with approximately 94% seen only once. The ten largest clones capture 0.2% to 0.25% of the sample. The sequenced sample consisted of T cells isolated from PBMCs. The origin of the receptors is a human donor in good health.

V gene TRBV29-1 combines with J gene TRBJ2-5; maybe TRBD1 (5 bases). V was trimmed by 8 bases and J by 4 bases, leaving 14 bases between them. CDR3 size: 12 residues. Germline CDR1 SQVTM, CDR2 ANQGSEA. CDR3 sequence reads: CSSGRAGETQYF. The CDR3 coding sequence is TGCAGCTCGGGCAGGGCCGGAGAGACCCAGTACTTC.

V gene TRBV9 combines with J gene TRBJ2-6; 7 bases fit TRBD1. Germline CDR1 and CDR2: SGDLS and YYNGEE. V was pared by 3 bases and J by 1 base, with 13 bases of the junction left unmatched. This CDR3 contains 19 residues. DNA of the CDR3: TGTGCCAGCAGCGCGCTCAGGGACAGTCTTCGGTCTGGGGCCAACGTCCTGACTTTC. This codes for CASSALRDSLRSGANVLTF.

The chain is built from TRBV30 and TRBJ1-2; D might be TRBD1 (6 bases). Germline V gene sequence: CDR1 GTSNPN, CDR2 SVGIG (reference sequence). This CDR3 is 13 amino acids long. V shed 8 bases and J shed 6 bases, with 19 bases lying between them. The CDR3 bases are TGTGCCCGAAAACGGACAGCGGTGGATGGCTACACCTTC. It encodes CARKRTAVDGYTF.

The V gene is TRBV7-3, the J gene TRBJ2-1; TRBD2 matches 9 bases. The J segment lost 6 bases and the V segment lost 2 bases, leaving 5 bases of the junction unmatched. Germline V gene lookup returns CDR1 SGHTA and CDR2 FQGTGA. The CDR3 spans 15 residues. This CDR3 reads CASSLLSGGGNEQFF. CDR3 coding DNA: TGTGCCAGCAGCTTACTTAGCGGGGGAGGCAATGAGCAGTTCTTC.

The chain links TRBV18 to TRBJ1-2; D perhaps matches TRBD1 (6 bases). V lost 2 bases to trimming and J lost 2 bases, with 12 bases between them. The CDR3 loop spans 15 amino acids. Looked up from germline, CDR1 is KGHSH and CDR2 is LQKENI. Here the CDR3 DNA reads TGTGCCAGCTCACCAATGACAGGCGTCAACTATGGCTACACCTTC. It is translated as CASSPMTGVNYGYTF.

Here the CDR3 reads CASSVGYRGPWGNEQFF. The DNA of the CDR3 is TGTGCCAGTAGTGTGGGGTATCGGGGTCCCTGGGGCAATGAGCAGTTCTTC. The chain has TRBV19 and TRBJ2-1, with D perhaps TRBD2 (5 bases). CDR3 length: 17 amino acids. Between the trimmed V and J ends, which lost 5 bases and 6 bases, there was a span of 23 bases. The germline V gene has CDR1 LNHDA and CDR2 SQIVND (reference sequence).